This T cell receptor beta chain derives from a study of immune evolution from preneoplasia to lung adenocarcinoma (dated by TCRdb to 2020 to 2023). With respect to the entire study: HLA loss of heterozygosity was found in 7% of AIS, about 14% of MIA and under 40% of ADC lesions, and in no AAH lesions. Resected precursor lesions (AAH, AIS, MIA) and invasive adenocarcinomas were compared with paired morphologically normal lung tissue. The immune data were integrated with whole exome sequencing and methylation data obtained from the same cohort of nodules. The sample size depended on which specimens were available, not on a prior power calculation. The study used immune gene expression, TCR sequencing and multiplex immunofluorescence to profile the immune contexture of lung adenocarcinoma precursors and invasive adenocarcinoma. A total of roughly 50 patients with pulmonary nodules who underwent surgical resection were included in the overall cohort. The study reported that some 100 samples were used for TCR sequencing. TCR sequencing data came from over 40 patients. POLYSOLVER was used to infer Class I HLA alleles from exome data, while LOHHLA was used to detect allele-specific HLA loss. Overall study results and their limits: Normal lung had the highest top T cell clone frequencies, which appeared to decline progressively from AAH through AIS, MIA and invasive adenocarcinoma. The findings were based on association rather than direct causation, and larger cohorts with long-term follow-up and longitudinal biopsies were deemed needed. The highest clonality was observed in normal lung, whereas higher T cell density and diversity but lower clonality appeared to be present in later-stage lesions. T cell clonality was highest in KRAS-mutant nodules compared with EGFR-mutant or double wild-type lesions. Because all patients came from Japan and China, whether the findings apply to Western populations was uncertain.

This clone was seen a handful of times. There is no known antigen for this receptor. Qualities for individual bases were not recorded, and no much larger clone is one base off. The CDR3 runs 15 residues from the cysteine to the phenylalanine. CDR3 DNA is the only sequence kept; it has 45 bases, read in frame from the first base. CDR1 and CDR2, looked up from the germline V gene, are SGHVS and FQNEAQ. Cut back by 2 bases and 3 bases, the V and J ends lie 13 bases apart. Resection was performed on patients in Japan or China between about 2013 and 2018. Two lung cancer pathologists independently confirmed the histologic diagnosis of each case on H&E slides. Macro-dissection after pathologic assessment enriched premalignant or tumor cells for nucleic acid extraction. FFPE tissue was used for DNA isolation with the AllPrep DNA/RNA FFPE Kit. Using the immunoSEQ hsTCRbeta Kit, TCR beta CDR3 regions were sequenced from DNA. The study's own analysis went as follows. The ImmunoSEQ Analyzer was used to analyse the TCR sequencing data. T cell clonality was defined as 1 minus Pielou's evenness, calculated on productive rearrangements. The inverse Simpson index, applied to productive templates, was used to measure T cell diversity. T cell density was defined as TCR beta template counts normalized to usable DNA, with usable DNA estimated by amplification and sequencing of housekeeping genes. TCR metrics were compared across histologic stages using two-sided Kruskal-Wallis tests. The table comes from immuneACCESS by way of TCRdb, which keeps in-frame sequences with V and J called. Part of the clones is missing from these tables; in studies checked, under half for an unresolved V gene and the rest for unknown reasons. The V and J calls and the clone size are those of that table, but D and trimming were determined from the DNA. This sample comprises 1,500 to 2,000 clones, 20% of them detected only once. Roughly 9.9% of the sample is held by the ten biggest clonotypes.

The sequence was obtained from a person between 50 and 69 years old with lung adenocarcinoma. The rearranged chain carries TRBV7-8 and TRBJ1-2; the D gene remains uncertain. Sequenced: FFPE invasive lung adenocarcinoma tissue. In the paper's terms, the cell subset or site label means: frankly invasive lung adenocarcinoma (ADC). At the DNA level, the sequence is TGTGCCAGCAGCTTACCCGACGGGAAATACTATGGCTACACCTTC. Translated, it gives CASSLPDGKYYGYTF. Supplemented by the reference TRBV7-8 and TRBJ1-2 proteins around the CDR3, the complete variable domain is GAGVSQSPRYKVAKRGQDVALRCDPISGHVSLFWYQQALGQGPEFLTYFQNEAQLDKSGLPSDRFFAERPEGSVSTLKIQRTQQEDSAVYLCASSLPDGKYYGYTFGSGTRLTVV.